This record covers a single T cell receptor beta chain. These data are taken from a study of T cell responses to AZD1222 COVID-19 vaccine. V was shortened by 5 bases and J by 3 bases, with 8 bases between the two germline ends. Germline V gives CDR1 SGHVS, CDR2 FQNEAQ. The CDR3 sequence is 13 residues long. Here immunoSEQ multiplex PCR was the method, and the copy in TCRdb shows in-frame clones only, minus some. This sample has fewer than 120,000 clones, with around 93% found just once. This receptor was taken from an adult who received the AZD1222 COVID-19 vaccine. Sequenced material: peripheral blood, taken 28 days after the second AZD1222 dose. This chain connects TRBV7-8 to TRBJ1-3; D remains ambiguous. The DNA for the CDR3 is TGTGCCAGCAGCCAGGACTATGGAAACACCATATATTTT. Translation gives CASSQDYGNTIYF.